One and the same sample provided the 5 T cell receptor beta chains below, sequenced in a study of T cell repertoires in cytomegalovirus infection. A single record per CDR3 protein comes from TCRdb applying MiXCR to the reads. The sample has under 850,000 distinct CDR3 sequences; less than 40% are singletons. Sequencing was carried out using PBMCs. These receptors all come from a human donor in good health (CMV status not recorded). Some clones in this sample may be carry-over from other donors' samples.

CDR3 DNA sequence: TGCAGTGCTAGGCCGGGACTAGCGGCCAACAATGAGCAGTTCTTC. It encodes CSARPGLAANNEQFF. This rearrangement joins TRBV20-1 to TRBJ2-1; 11 bases match TRBD2. The length of the CDR3 is 15 residues. V shed 3 bases, J shed 5 bases, and the junction held 6 bases outside the gene matches. CDR1 and CDR2 from the germline V gene are DFQATT and SNEGSKA (reference sequence).

This clonotype came up a few times. This chain joins TRBV6-4 and TRBJ2-1, with TRBD1 matching 7 bases. Germline V gene sequence: CDR1 MRHNA, CDR2 SNTAGT. The J segment lost 6 bases and the V segment lost 4 bases, leaving 3 bases of the junction unmatched. This CDR3 has 13 residues. The chain's CDR3 is CASSGTGVNEQFF. The CDR3 DNA sequence: TGTGCCAGCAGTGGCACAGGGGTCAATGAGCAGTTCTTC.

The chain couples TRBV6-6 to TRBJ1-4, with D perhaps matching TRBD1 (6 bases). There are 14 residues in the CDR3. Germline V gene sequence: CDR1 MNHNY, CDR2 SVGAGI (reference sequence). CDR3 sequence reads: CASQSGQYNEKLFF. In DNA form, the CDR3 reads TGTGCGTCACAGTCCGGACAGTATAATGAAAAACTGTTTTTT.

The chain combines TRBV20-1 with TRBJ2-7; 8 bases are a match to TRBD2. The CDR3 totals 16 residues. From germline, CDR1 is DFQATT and CDR2 SNEGSKA (reference sequence). V lost 0 bases, J lost 0 bases, and 7 bases stayed unmatched. The DNA of the CDR3 is TGCAGTGCTAGAGACCTACGACTAGCGTTCTCCTACGAGCAGTACTTC. It codes for CSARDLRLAFSYEQYF.

A remark on this clonotype: Without the conserved terminal phenylalanine or tryptophan, this CDR3 likely stems from a read error. The CDR3 nucleotides are TGTGCCAGCAGCTCAGGACAGTTCCCGGGTGGCTACACCTGC. Residues: CASSSGQFPGGYTC. This chain connects TRBV7-2 to TRBJ1-2; TRBD1 might be the D (6 bases). This CDR3 has 14 amino acids. The germline V gene has CDR1 SGHTA and CDR2 FQGNSA. V lost 4 bases and J 7 bases, leaving 16 bases between the germline ends.